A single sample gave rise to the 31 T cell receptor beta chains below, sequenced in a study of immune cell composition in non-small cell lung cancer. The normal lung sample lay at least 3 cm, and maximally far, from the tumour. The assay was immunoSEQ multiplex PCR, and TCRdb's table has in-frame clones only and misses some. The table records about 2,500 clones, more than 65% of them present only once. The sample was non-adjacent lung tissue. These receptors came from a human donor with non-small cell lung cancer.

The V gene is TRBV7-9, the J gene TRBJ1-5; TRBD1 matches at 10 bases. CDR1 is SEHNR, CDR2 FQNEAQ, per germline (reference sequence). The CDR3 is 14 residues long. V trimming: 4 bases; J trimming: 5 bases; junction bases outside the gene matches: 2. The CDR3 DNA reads TGTGCCAGCAGCTCCGGACAGGGGGATCAGCCCCAGCATTTT. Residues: CASSSGQGDQPQHF. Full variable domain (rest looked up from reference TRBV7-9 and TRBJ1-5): DTGVSQNPRHKITKRGQNVTFRCDPISEHNRLYWYRQTLGQGPEFLTYFQNEAQLEKSRLLSDRFSAERPKGSFSTLEIQRTEQGDSAMYLCASSSGQGDQPQHFGDGTRLSIL.

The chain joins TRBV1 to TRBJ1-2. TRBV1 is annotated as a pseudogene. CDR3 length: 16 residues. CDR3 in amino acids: CTSRRLVCAKTYGYTF. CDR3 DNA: TGCACCAGCAGGCGTCTAGTTTGTGCGAAGACCTATGGCTACACCTTC.

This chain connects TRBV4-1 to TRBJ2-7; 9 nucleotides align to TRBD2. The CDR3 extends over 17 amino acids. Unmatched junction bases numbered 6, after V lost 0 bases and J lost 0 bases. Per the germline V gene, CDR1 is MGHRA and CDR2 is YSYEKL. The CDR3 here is CASSQDPLAGHSYEQYF. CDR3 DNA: TGCGCCAGCAGCCAAGATCCGCTAGCGGGACACTCCTACGAGCAGTACTTC.

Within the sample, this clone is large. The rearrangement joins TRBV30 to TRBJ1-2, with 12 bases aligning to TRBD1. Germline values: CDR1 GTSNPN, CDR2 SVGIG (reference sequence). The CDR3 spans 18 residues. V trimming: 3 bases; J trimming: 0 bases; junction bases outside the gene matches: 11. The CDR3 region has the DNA TGTGCCTGGAGGATTTGGGGGACAGGGGGCGAAGCTAACTATGGCTACACCTTC. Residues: CAWRIWGTGGEANYGYTF.

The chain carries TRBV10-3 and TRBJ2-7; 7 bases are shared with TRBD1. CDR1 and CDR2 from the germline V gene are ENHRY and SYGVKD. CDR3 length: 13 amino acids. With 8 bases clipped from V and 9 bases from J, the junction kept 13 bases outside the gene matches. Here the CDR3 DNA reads TGTGCCATCCCAGGGGGACAGACTTTTGGGCAGTACTTC. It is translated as CAIPGGQTFGQYF.

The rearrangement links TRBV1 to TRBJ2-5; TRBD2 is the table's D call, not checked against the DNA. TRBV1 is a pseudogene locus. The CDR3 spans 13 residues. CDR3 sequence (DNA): TGCACCAGCAGCCAAGAAGCGAAAGAGACCCAGTACTTC. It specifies CTSSQEAKETQYF.

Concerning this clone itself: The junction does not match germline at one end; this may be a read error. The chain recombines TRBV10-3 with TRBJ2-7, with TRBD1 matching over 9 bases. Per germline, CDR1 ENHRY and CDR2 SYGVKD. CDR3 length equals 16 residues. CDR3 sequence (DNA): TGTGCCAGCAGTTATTCACTACGGGACAGGGCCTACGAGCAGTACTTC. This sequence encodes CASSYSLRDRAYEQYF.

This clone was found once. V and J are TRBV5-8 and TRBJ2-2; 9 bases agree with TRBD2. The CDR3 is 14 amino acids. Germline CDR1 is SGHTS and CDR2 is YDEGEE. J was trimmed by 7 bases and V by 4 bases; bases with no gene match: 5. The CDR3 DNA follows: TGTGCCAGCAGCCGGACTAGCGCGGGCGGGGAGCTGTTTTTT. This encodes CASSRTSAGGELFF.

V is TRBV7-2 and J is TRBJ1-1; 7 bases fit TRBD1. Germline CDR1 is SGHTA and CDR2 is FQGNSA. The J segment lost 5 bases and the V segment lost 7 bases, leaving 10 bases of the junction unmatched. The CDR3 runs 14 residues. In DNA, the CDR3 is TGTGCCAGCAAGAGGCAGGGGGTCGGGACTGAAGCTTTCTTT. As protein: CASKRQGVGTEAFF.

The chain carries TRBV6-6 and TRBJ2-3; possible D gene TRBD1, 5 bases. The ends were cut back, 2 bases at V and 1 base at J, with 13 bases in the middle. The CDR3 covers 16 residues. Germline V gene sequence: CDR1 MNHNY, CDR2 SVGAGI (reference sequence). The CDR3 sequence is CASSYGAVMGTDTQYF. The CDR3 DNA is TGTGCCAGCAGTTACGGGGCCGTGATGGGCACAGATACGCAGTATTTT.

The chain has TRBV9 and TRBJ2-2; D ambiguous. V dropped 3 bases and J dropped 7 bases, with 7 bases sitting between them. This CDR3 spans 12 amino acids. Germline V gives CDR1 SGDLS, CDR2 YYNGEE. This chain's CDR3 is CASSAPRGELFF. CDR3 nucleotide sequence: TGTGCCAGCAGCGCCCCCCGCGGGGAGCTGTTTTTT.

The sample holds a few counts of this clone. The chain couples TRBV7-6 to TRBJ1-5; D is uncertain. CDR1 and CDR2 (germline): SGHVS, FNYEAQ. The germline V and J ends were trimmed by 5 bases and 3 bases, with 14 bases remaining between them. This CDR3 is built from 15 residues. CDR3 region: CASSTEEGFNQPQHF. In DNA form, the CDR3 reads TGTGCCAGCAGCACCGAGGAGGGATTCAATCAGCCCCAGCATTTT.

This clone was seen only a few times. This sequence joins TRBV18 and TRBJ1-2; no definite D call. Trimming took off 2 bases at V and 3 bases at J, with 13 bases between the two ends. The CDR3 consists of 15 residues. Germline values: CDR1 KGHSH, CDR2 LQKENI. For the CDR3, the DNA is TGTGCCAGCTCACCAAGTGCAGCGCTCGACTATGGCTACACCTTC. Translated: CASSPSAALDYGYTF.

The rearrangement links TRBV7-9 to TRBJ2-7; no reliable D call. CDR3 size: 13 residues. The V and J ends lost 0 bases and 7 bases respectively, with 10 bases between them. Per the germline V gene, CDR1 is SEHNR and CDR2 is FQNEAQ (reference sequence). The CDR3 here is CASSLAAPGEQYF. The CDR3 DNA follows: TGTGCCAGCAGCTTAGCCGCGCCCGGGGAGCAGTACTTC.

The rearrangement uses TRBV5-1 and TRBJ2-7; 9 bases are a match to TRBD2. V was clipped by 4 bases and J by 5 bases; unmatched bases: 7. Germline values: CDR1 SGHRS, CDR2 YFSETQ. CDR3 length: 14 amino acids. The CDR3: CASSLGLASHEQYF. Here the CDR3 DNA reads TGCGCCAGCAGCCTGGGACTAGCTTCCCACGAGCAGTACTTC.

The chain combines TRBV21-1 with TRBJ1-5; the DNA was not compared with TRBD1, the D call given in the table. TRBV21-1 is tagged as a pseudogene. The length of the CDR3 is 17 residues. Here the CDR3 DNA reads TGTGCCAGCAGCACAACCACCCTTGCAGGGGAGTCAATACCCCAGCATTTT. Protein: CASSTTTLAGESIPQHF.

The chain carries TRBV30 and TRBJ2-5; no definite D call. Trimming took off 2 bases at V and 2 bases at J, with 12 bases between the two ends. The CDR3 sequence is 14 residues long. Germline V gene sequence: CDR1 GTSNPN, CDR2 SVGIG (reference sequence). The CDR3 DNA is TGTGCCTGGAGTCGTAGACTCATACAAGAGACCCAGTACTTC. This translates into CAWSRRLIQETQYF.

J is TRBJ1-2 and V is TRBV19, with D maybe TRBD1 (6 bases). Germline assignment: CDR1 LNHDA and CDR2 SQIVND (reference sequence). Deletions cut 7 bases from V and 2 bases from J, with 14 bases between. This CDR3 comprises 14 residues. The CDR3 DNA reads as TGTGCCAGTACTGCTCGGGGGGCGAACTATGGCTACACCTTC. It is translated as CASTARGANYGYTF.

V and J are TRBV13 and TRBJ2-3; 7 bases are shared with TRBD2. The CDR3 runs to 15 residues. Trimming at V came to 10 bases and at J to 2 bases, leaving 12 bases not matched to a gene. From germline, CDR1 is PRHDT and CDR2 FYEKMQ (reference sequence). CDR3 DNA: TGTGCCACCCTCAGGTGGGCGGGAGCCACAGATACGCAGTATTTT. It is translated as CATLRWAGATDTQYF. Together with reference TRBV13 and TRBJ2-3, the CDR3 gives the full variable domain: AAGVIQSPRHLIKEKRETATLKCYPIPRHDTVYWYQQGPGQDPQFLISFYEKMQSDKGSIPDRFSAQQFSDYHSELNMSSLELGDSALYFCATLRWAGATDTQYFGPGTRLTVL.

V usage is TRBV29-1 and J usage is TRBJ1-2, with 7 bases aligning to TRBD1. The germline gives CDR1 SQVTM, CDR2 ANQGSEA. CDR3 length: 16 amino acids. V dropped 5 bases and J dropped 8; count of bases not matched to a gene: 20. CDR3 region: CSVYSFEGGAGSGYTF. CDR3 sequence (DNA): TGCAGCGTTTACAGTTTTGAAGGGGGCGCAGGGTCCGGCTACACCTTC.

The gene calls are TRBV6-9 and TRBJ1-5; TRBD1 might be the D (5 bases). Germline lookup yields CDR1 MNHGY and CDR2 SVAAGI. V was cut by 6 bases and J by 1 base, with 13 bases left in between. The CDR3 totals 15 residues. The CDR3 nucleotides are TGTGCCAGCAGGCTATCCGACAGCAGCAATCAGCCCCAGCATTTT. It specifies CASRLSDSSNQPQHF.

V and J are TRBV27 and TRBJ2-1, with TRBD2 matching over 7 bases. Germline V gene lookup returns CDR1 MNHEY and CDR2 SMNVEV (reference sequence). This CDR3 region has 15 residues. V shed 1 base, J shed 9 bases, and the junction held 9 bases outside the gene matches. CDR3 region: CASSLYVGGPGEQFF. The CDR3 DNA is TGTGCCAGCAGTTTATACGTGGGAGGGCCGGGTGAGCAGTTCTTC.

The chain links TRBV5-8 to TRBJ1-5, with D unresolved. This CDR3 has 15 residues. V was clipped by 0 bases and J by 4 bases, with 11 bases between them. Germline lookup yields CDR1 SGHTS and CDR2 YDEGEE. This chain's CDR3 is CASSLAFSGNQPQHF. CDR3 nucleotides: TGTGCCAGCAGCTTGGCCTTCTCGGGGAATCAGCCCCAGCATTTT.

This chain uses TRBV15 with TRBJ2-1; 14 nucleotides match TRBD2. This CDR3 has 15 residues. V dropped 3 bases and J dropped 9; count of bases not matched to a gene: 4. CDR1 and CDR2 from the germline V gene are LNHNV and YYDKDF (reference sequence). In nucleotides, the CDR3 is TGTGCCACCAGCAGTGGGACTAGCGGGGGTGGTGAGCAGTTCTTC. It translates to CATSSGTSGGGEQFF.

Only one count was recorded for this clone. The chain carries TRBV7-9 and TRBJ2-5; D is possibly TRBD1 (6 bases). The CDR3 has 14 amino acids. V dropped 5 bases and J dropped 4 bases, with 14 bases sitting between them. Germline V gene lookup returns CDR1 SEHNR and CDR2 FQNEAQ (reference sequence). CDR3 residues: CASSLTPRGETQYF. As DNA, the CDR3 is TGTGCCAGCAGCCTTACCCCCAGGGGAGAGACCCAGTACTTC.

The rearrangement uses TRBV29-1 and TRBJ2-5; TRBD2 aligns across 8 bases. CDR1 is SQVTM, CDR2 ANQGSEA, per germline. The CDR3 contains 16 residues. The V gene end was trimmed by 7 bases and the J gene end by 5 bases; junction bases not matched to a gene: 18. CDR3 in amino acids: CSAEINTRGEGETQYF. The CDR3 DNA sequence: TGCAGCGCCGAAATCAACACGCGGGGGGAAGGGGAGACCCAGTACTTC.

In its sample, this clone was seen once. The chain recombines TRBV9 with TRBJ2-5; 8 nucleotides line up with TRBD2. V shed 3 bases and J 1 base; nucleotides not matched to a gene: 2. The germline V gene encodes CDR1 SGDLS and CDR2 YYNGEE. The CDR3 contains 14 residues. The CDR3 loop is CASSAAGAQETQYF. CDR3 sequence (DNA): TGTGCCAGCAGCGCAGCGGGAGCCCAAGAGACCCAGTACTTC.

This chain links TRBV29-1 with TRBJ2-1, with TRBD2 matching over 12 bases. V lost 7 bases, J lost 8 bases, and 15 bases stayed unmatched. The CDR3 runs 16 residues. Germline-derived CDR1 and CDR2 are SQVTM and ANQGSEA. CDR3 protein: CSAMSASGRAVDEQFF. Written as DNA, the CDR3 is TGCAGCGCCATGAGCGCTAGCGGGAGGGCCGTAGATGAGCAGTTCTTC.

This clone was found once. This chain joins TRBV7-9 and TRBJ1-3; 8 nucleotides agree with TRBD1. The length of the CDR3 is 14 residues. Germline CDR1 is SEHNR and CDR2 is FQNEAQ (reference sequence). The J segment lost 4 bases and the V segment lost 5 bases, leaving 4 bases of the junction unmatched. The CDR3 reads CASSPQGAGNTIYF. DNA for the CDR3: TGTGCCAGCAGCCCTCAGGGGGCCGGAAACACCATATATTTT.

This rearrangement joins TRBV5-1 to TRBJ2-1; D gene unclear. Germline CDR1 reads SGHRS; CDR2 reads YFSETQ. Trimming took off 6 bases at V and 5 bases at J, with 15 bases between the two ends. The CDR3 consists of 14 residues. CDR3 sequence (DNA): TGCGCCAGCACCGCCCCAAACAGAGACAATGAGCAGTTCTTC. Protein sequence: CASTAPNRDNEQFF. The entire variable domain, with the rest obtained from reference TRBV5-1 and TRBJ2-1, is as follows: KAGVTQTPRYLIKTRGQQVTLSCSPISGHRSVSWYQQTPGQGLQFLFEYFSETQRNKGNFPGRFSGRQFSNSRSEMNVSTLELGDSALYLCASTAPNRDNEQFFGPGTRLTVL.

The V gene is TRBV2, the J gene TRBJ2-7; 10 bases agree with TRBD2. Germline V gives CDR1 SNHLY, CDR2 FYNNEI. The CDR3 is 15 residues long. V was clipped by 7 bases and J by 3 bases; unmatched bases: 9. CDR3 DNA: TGTGCCAGCAAAAAACAACCTAGCGGGAGCTACGAGCAGTACTTC. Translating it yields CASKKQPSGSYEQYF.